This T cell receptor beta chain was captured in a study of PD-1 and CTLA-4 blockade in melanoma. TCRdb keeps only in-frame clones here, not all; method: immunoSEQ multiplex PCR. Of tens of thousands of clones in the sample, around 93% were seen once. CDR3 length equals 12 residues. Trimming shortened V by 6 bases and J by 4 bases, and 8 bases separated the two germline ends. The V gene's germline CDR1 is KGHDR and CDR2 SFDVKD. Sample: CD8+ T cells from peripheral blood, taken from a patient given anti-PD-1 treatment. The receptor was isolated from a human donor with melanoma. V usage is TRBV24-1 and J usage is TRBJ2-5; D gene uncertain. The CDR3 loop is CATSRVGETQYF. CDR3 DNA sequence: TGTGCCACCAGTCGGGTCGGAGAGACCCAGTACTTC.